Detailed here is one TCR beta chain. What it recognizes is unknown. Controls came from buffy coats of healthy blood donors. This specimen comes from a study of STAT5B mutations in CD4+ large granular lymphocyte leukemia. Findings and caveats of the study: Approximately 25% of private leukemic clonotypes occurred rarely in other patients' non-leukemic repertoires. Higher CD4+ than CD8+ T-LGLL clonality might reflect small sample size.

Produced via immunoSEQ multiplex PCR; TCRdb's table is partial and in-frame only. The sample consists of more than 35,000 clones, around 85% of them appearing once. Germline V gene lookup returns CDR1 SGHKS and CDR2 YYEKEE (reference sequence). With 1 base removed from V and 5 bases from J, the gap between germline ends came to 13 bases. The CDR3 spans 15 residues. The sample was CD4+ T cells from blood buffy coats. The TCR sequence derives from a human donor in good health. The rearrangement joins TRBV5-5 to TRBJ1-5, with D uncertain. CDR3 coding DNA: TGTGCCAGCAGCTTGACAGCGAACACGTATCAGCCCCAGCATTTT. Translation: CASSLTANTYQPQHF.